These T cell receptor beta chains were read from a single sample in a study of neurological immune-mediated disorders. One entry per CDR3 protein results from TCRdb running MiXCR on the 5' RACE reads. The sample consists of tens of thousands of distinct CDR3 sequences, around 4% of them appearing once. Sequenced: PBMCs. The receptor source for this set is a man aged 60-69 years with multiple sclerosis. CDR3s include the opening cysteine and the closing phenylalanine or tryptophan. A D gene is named only where the DNA matches it firmly. The listing skips clone size in some rows; elsewhere it reads once, few, many or a size class.

NA	NA	14	TRBV5-4	TRBJ1-1	CASSLAGGRTEAFF	TGTGCCAGCAGCTTGGCTGGTGGGCGCACTGAAGCTTTCTTT
many	TRBD1	14	TRBV20-1	TRBJ2-2	CSASRQGTTGELFF	TGCAGTGCTAGCAGACAGGGCACCACCGGGGAGCTGTTTTTT
many	TRBD1	14	TRBV5-1	TRBJ1-5	CASSLGGTGQPQHF	TGCGCCAGCAGCTTGGGAGGGACAGGTCAGCCCCAGCATTTT
many	TRBD2	17	TRBV5-1	TRBJ2-2	CASSRTSGLRDIGELFF	TGCGCCAGCAGCAGGACTAGCGGACTTCGGGACATCGGGGAGCTGTTTTTT
many	NA	14	TRBV20-1	TRBJ1-2	CSARKVPDSYGYTF	TGCAGTGCTAGAAAGGTCCCCGATTCCTATGGCTACACCTTC
NA	NA	13	TRBV5-5	TRBJ2-1	CATSDGGYNEQFF	TGTGCCACCTCGGACGGGGGCTACAATGAGCAGTTCTTC
many	NA	13	TRBV20-1	TRBJ2-7	CSARTPYRHEQYF	TGCAGTGCAAGGACCCCGTACCGCCACGAGCAGTACTTC
many	NA	15	TRBV5-1	TRBJ1-6	CASSLLGGTYSPLHF	TGCGCCAGCAGCTTGTTGGGCGGGACCTATTCACCCCTCCACTTT
many	NA	15	TRBV5-1	TRBJ2-2	CASSSGTLNTGELFF	TGCGCCAGCAGCTCCGGGACTTTGAACACCGGGGAGCTGTTTTTT
many	NA	13	TRBV18	TRBJ1-2	CASSRDSNYGYTF	TGTGCCAGCTCACGTGACAGTAACTATGGCTACACCTTC
many	NA	13	TRBV7-8	TRBJ1-1	CASSTRQAWGAFF	TGTGCCAGCAGCACCAGACAGGCTTGGGGAGCTTTCTTT
many	NA	18	TRBV5-1	TRBJ2-6	CASSTGLKRGSGANVLTF	TGCGCCAGCAGCACCGGGCTTAAGAGGGGGTCGGGGGCCAACGTCCTGACTTTC
many	NA	12	TRBV12-3/TRBV12-4	TRBJ2-7	CASSFQGYEQYF	TGTGCCAGCAGTTTCCAGGGCTACGAGCAGTACTTC
few	NA	14	TRBV29-1	TRBJ1-3	CSVDEGSSGKNIYF	TGCAGCGTTGATGAGGGGAGCTCTGGAAAAAACATATATTTT
many	NA	11	TRBV20-1	TRBJ2-1	CSAATYNEQFF	TGCAGTGCTGCGACCTACAATGAGCAGTTCTTC
many	TRBD1	16	TRBV5-1	TRBJ2-1	CASSSNSGTGANEQFF	TGCGCCAGCAGCTCTAACAGCGGGACAGGGGCAAATGAGCAGTTCTTC
many	NA	12	TRBV29-1	TRBJ1-2	CSVDKGDYGYTF	TGCAGCGTTGATAAGGGCGACTATGGCTACACCTTC
many	TRBD1	16	TRBV7-9	TRBJ1-5	CASTRTGTGSNQPQHF	TGTGCCAGCACCCGAACCGGGACAGGGAGCAATCAGCCCCAGCATTTT
many	NA	13	TRBV12-3/TRBV12-4	TRBJ1-5	CASSFGGIQPQHF	TGTGCCAGCAGTTTCGGGGGTATTCAGCCCCAGCATTTT
many	NA	13	TRBV20-1	TRBJ1-1	CSAGGGMNTEAFF	TGCAGTGCGGGAGGGGGTATGAACACTGAAGCTTTCTTT
many	NA	14	TRBV20-1	TRBJ1-4	CSAREGVEEEKLFF	TGCAGTGCTAGAGAGGGAGTTGAGGAGGAAAAACTGTTTTTT
many	TRBD1	14	TRBV10-3	TRBJ1-4	CAISEGDSYEKLFF	TGTGCCATCAGTGAAGGGGACAGCTACGAAAAACTGTTTTTT
few	NA	14	TRBV5-6	TRBJ2-1	CASSRSTDNNEQFF	TGTGCCAGCAGCCGGTCGACGGACAACAATGAGCAGTTCTTC
NA	TRBD1	16	TRBV30	TRBJ1-1	CAWTLRGTGVYTEAFF	TGTGCCTGGACCCTGAGAGGGACAGGCGTGTACACTGAAGCTTTCTTT
medium-sized	TRBD1	17	TRBV2	TRBJ2-7	CASSEDWGQGHSYEQYF	TGTGCCAGCAGTGAAGATTGGGGACAGGGGCACTCCTACGAGCAGTACTTC
many	TRBD1	14	TRBV25-1	TRBJ1-1	CASSATGGGTEAFF	TGTGCCAGCAGCGCGACAGGGGGAGGCACTGAAGCTTTCTTT
NA	NA	15	TRBV4-1	TRBJ2-2	CASSQEGGWTGELFF	TGCGCCAGCAGCCAAGAGGGGGGTTGGACCGGGGAGCTGTTTTTT
many	TRBD1	13	TRBV7-2	TRBJ1-1	CASSIGTVSEAFF	TGTGCCAGCAGCATAGGGACAGTGTCTGAAGCTTTCTTT
many	NA	15	TRBV12-3/TRBV12-4	TRBJ1-2	CASSLPSGARNGYTF	TGTGCCAGCAGTTTACCTTCGGGGGCTAGGAATGGCTACACCTTC
many	TRBD1	14	TRBV6-5	TRBJ1-2	CASSRSQGANGYTF	TGTGCCAGCAGTAGATCACAGGGGGCAAATGGCTACACCTTC
many	NA	15	TRBV7-9	TRBJ1-1	CASSPNSGLGTEAFF	TGTGCCAGCAGCCCTAATTCAGGGTTGGGCACTGAAGCTTTCTTT
many	TRBD2	13	TRBV6-1	TRBJ2-1	CASRFLAANEQFF	TGTGCCAGCAGGTTTCTAGCGGCCAATGAGCAGTTCTTC
many	NA	13	TRBV29-1	TRBJ1-1	CSVPSQTETEAFF	TGCAGCGTCCCATCCCAGACGGAGACTGAAGCTTTCTTT
many	NA	15	TRBV20-1	TRBJ2-3	CSATPGQLATDTQYF	TGCAGTGCTACCCCGGGGCAGTTAGCCACAGATACGCAGTATTTT
many	NA	14	TRBV5-1	TRBJ2-1	CASSLASRYNEQFF	TGCGCCAGCAGCCTAGCGAGCCGCTACAATGAGCAGTTCTTC
many	NA	15	TRBV5-1	TRBJ2-7	CASSLDVGSSYEQYF	TGCGCCAGCAGCTTGGATGTTGGGAGCTCCTACGAGCAGTACTTC
many	NA	15	TRBV6-2/TRBV6-3	TRBJ2-2	CASSYGQTNTGELFF	TGTGCCAGCAGTTATGGCCAGACGAACACCGGGGAGCTGTTTTTT
many	NA	14	TRBV11-2	TRBJ2-1	CASSLESARNEQFF	TGTGCCAGCAGCTTAGAGTCTGCTCGGAATGAGCAGTTCTTC
many	NA	15	TRBV5-1	TRBJ1-4	CASGSDGATNEKLFF	TGCGCCAGCGGTTCTGACGGTGCAACTAATGAAAAACTGTTTTTT
few	NA	14	TRBV6-1	TRBJ1-5	CATSPGEANQPQHF	TGTGCCACCAGTCCGGGAGAGGCGAATCAGCCCCAGCATTTT
many	TRBD2	18	TRBV20-1	TRBJ2-3	CSAPPGIAGARLTDTQYF	TGCAGTGCTCCCCCCGGGATAGCGGGGGCAAGACTCACAGATACGCAGTATTTT
many	NA	15	TRBV5-5	TRBJ2-2	CASSLRGANTGELFF	TGTGCCAGCAGCTTGCGTGGCGCGAACACCGGGGAGCTGTTTTTT
many	NA	13	TRBV12-3/TRBV12-4	TRBJ2-3	CASSFWGEDTQYF	TGTGCCAGCAGTTTCTGGGGCGAAGATACGCAGTATTTT
many	NA	14	TRBV5-1	TRBJ1-1	CASSRYRWKTEAFF	TGCGCCAGCAGCCGATACCGGTGGAAGACTGAAGCTTTCTTT
NA	NA	13	TRBV25-1	TRBJ1-1	CASSIMGRTEAFF	TGTGCCAGCAGTATAATGGGGAGGACTGAAGCTTTCTTT
NA	NA	13	TRBV19	TRBJ2-1	CASSIVIANEQFF	TGTGCCAGTAGTATCGTCATAGCGAATGAGCAGTTCTTC
many	TRBD1	11	TRBV20-1	TRBJ2-3	CSAGRGDTQYF	TGCAGTGCTGGCAGGGGGGATACGCAGTATTTT
many	NA	15	TRBV6-2/TRBV6-3	TRBJ2-6	CASSYAGAGANVLTF	TGTGCCAGCAGTTACGCCGGCGCAGGGGCCAACGTCCTGACTTTC
many	NA	15	TRBV20-1	TRBJ1-3	CSAREGSGVGNTIYF	TGCAGTGCTAGAGAAGGATCAGGGGTAGGAAACACCATATATTTT
many	NA	13	TRBV20-1	TRBJ1-2	CSATSGRLYGYTF	TGCAGTGCTACCTCCGGACGGCTCTATGGCTACACCTTC
many	TRBD2	16	TRBV10-3	TRBJ2-2	CAISKRAGDNTGELFF	TGTGCCATCAGTAAACGAGCGGGAGATAACACCGGGGAGCTGTTTTTT
NA	NA	13	TRBV5-1	TRBJ1-4	CASSLNREEKLFF	TGCGCCAGCTCCCTCAACAGGGAGGAAAAACTGTTTTTT
many	NA	13	TRBV12-3/TRBV12-4	TRBJ2-1	CASSPEAYNEQFF	TGTGCCAGCAGTCCCGAAGCTTACAATGAGCAGTTCTTC
NA	TRBD2	15	TRBV9	TRBJ2-2	CASSVLAGGTGELFF	TGTGCCAGCAGCGTCCTAGCGGGAGGGACCGGGGAGCTGTTTTTT
few	NA	13	TRBV12-3/TRBV12-4	TRBJ2-5	CASSLGSSETQYF	TGTGCCAGCAGTTTAGGATCATCGGAGACCCAGTACTTC